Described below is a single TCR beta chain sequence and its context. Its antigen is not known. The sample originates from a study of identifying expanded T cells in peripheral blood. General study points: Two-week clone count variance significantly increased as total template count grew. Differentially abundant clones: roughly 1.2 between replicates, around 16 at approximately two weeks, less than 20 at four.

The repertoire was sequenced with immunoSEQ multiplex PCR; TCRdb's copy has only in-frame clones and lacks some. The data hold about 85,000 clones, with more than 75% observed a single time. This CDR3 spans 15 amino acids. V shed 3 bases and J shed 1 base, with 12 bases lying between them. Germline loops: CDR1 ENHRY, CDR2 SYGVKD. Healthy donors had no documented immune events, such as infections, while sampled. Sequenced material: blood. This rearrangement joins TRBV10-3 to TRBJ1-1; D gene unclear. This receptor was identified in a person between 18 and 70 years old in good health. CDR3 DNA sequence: TGTGCCATCAGTGACCCCCACGCCGAGAACACTGAAGCTTTCTTT. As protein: CAISDPHAENTEAFF.